The source of this T cell receptor (beta chain) is a study of CD8 T cells in Susac syndrome. Findings of the study overall: A relatively small number of individuals underwent TCR sequencing and HLA analysis.

Both CD4+ and CD8+ T cells were negatively isolated, and TEMRA cells underwent FACS enrichment. An input of roughly 0.5 to 1 ug of RNA was subjected to reverse transcription using random hexamers. It was immunoSEQ multiplex PCR that amplified TCR beta CDR3 across 54 Vbeta and 13 Jbeta. TCRdb independently ran MiXCR on the immunoSEQ multiplex PCR reads; one entry per CDR3 protein. This sample has about 150,000 distinct CDR3 sequences, with 95% to 96% found just once. In regard to this clonotype: Its antigen remains unidentified.

The origin of this receptor is a human donor with multiple sclerosis. Sequencing was done on a sample of CD8+ T cells from PBMCs.

CDR3 residues: CASSPGISYGYTF. CDR3 DNA: TGTGCCAGCAGTCCCGGGATCTCCTATGGCTACACCTTC. The genes are TRBV27 and TRBJ1-2; D unclear. Deletions cut 5 bases from V and 4 bases from J, with 11 bases between. Germline assignment: CDR1 MNHEY and CDR2 SMNVEV (reference sequence). CDR3 length: 13 amino acids.